This TCR beta chain appears in the sequencing data of a study of blood T cell repertoires in COVID-19. This clone was seen once. Sequencing was performed with immunoSEQ multiplex PCR; in TCRdb, only in-frame clones are kept and a portion is missing. The table has about 500,000 clones, roughly nine tenths seen once. Trimming took off 4 bases at V and 12 bases at J, with 16 bases between the two ends. In germline, CDR1 is SGHTA, CDR2 FQGTGA. The CDR3 contains 13 residues. The chain carries TRBV7-3 and TRBJ2-1; D perhaps matches TRBD2 (6 bases). Sequencing input: peripheral blood. The receptor's source is a man in his late teens or twenties with COVID-19, enrolled during active disease. The CDR3 DNA reads TGTGCCAGCAGCTCCCAGGGTGGGGACTGGCAGTTCTTC. Protein product: CASSSQGGDWQFF.